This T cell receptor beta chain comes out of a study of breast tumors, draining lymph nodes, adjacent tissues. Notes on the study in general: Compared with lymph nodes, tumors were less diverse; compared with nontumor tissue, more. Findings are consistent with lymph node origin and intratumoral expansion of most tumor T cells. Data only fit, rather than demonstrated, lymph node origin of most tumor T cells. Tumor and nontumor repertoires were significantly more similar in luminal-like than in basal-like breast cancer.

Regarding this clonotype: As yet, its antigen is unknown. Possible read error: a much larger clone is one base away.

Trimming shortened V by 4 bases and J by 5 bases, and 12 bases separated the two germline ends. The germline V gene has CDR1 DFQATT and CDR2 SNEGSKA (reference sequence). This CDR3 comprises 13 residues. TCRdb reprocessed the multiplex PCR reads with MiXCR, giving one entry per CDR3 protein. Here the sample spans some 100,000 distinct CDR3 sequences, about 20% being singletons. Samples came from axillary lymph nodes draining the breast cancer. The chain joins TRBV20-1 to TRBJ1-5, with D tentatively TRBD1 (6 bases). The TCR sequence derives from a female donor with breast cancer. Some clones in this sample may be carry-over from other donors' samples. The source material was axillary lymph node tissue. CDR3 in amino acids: CSANTSGDQPQHF. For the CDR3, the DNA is TGCAGTGCTAACACTTCAGGGGATCAGCCCCAGCATTTT.